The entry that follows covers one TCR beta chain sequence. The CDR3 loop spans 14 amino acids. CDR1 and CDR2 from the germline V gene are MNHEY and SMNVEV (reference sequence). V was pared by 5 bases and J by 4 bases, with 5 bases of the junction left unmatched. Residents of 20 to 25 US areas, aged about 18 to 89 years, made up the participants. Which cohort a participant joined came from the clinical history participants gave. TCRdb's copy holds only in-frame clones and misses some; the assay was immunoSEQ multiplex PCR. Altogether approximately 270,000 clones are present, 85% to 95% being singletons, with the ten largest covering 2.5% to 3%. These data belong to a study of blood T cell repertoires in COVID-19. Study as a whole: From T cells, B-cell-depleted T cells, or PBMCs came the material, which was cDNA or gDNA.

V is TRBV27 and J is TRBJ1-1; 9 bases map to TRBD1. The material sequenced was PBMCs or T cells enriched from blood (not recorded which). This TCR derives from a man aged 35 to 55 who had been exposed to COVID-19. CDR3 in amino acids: CASSGETGGTEAFF. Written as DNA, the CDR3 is TGTGCCAGCAGTGGGGAGACAGGGGGCACTGAAGCTTTCTTT.